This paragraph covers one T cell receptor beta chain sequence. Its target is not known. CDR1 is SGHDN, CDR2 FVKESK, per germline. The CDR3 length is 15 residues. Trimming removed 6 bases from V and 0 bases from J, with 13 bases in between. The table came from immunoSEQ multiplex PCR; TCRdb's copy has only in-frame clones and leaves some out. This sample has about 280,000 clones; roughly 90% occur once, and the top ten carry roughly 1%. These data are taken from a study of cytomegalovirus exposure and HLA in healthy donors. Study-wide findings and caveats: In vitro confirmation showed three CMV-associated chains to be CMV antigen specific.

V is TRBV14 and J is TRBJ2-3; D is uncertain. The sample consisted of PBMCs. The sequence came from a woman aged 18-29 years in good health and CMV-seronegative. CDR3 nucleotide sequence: TGTGCCAGCAGTCTTGGTGGCAGGAGCACAGATACGCAGTATTTT. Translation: CASSLGGRSTDTQYF.